A selection of T cell receptor beta chains follows, all from one sample in a study of CD49a tissue-resident CD8 T cells in human skin. The method was immunoSEQ multiplex PCR; TCRdb's version includes in-frame clones alone and lacks a portion of them. The data contain 1,200 or so clones, around 78% of them singletons. Sequenced material: CD103- CD8+ T cells sorted from skin dermis. Receptor source: a human donor in good health. Both conserved end residues are part of each CDR3. A D gene is named only where the DNA matches it firmly. Clone size is stated in some rows and not others, as once, few, many or a class when expanded.

d_gene	v_gene	abundance	j_gene	CDR3nt	CDR3aa
.	TRBV25-1	.	TRBJ1-2	TGTGCCAGCAGTGCCGGGACAAACAATGGCTACACCTTC	CASSAGTNNGYTF
TRBD2	TRBV19	.	TRBJ2-1	TGTGCCAGTAGTATAGACCGGGGGGGCCTATCCTACAATGAGCAGTTCTTC	CASSIDRGGLSYNEQFF
TRBD1	TRBV28	.	TRBJ2-7	TGTGCCAGCAAGGAGACAGGGGCCTACGAGCAGTACTTC	CASKETGAYEQYF
.	TRBV28	few	TRBJ2-4	TGTGCCAGCAGCCACCGAGGGGGAGCCAAAAACATTCAGTACTTC	CASSHRGGAKNIQYF
TRBD2	TRBV28	.	TRBJ2-1	TGTGCCAGCAGTCTACTAGCGGGGGGGAACAATGAGCAGTTCTTC	CASSLLAGGNNEQFF
.	TRBV7-6	.	TRBJ2-7	TGTGCCAGCAGCTTTGGGCCAGACCTGACCTACGAGCAGTACTTC	CASSFGPDLTYEQYF
.	TRBV19	.	TRBJ1-2	TGTGCCAGTAGTATTACTCAGGGAAATGGCTACACCTTC	CASSITQGNGYTF
.	TRBV4-1	once	TRBJ2-1	TGCGCCAGCAGCCAAGATGTAGGAGACCCCCTGTTCGATGAGCAGTTCTTC	CASSQDVGDPLFDEQFF
TRBD1	TRBV18	.	TRBJ2-7	TGTGCCAGCTCACACAGGGGTCTGGGTCGCCACGAGCAGTACTTC	CASSHRGLGRHEQYF
TRBD2	TRBV5-6	.	TRBJ2-3	TGTGCCAGCAGCTTGTTGGCTAGCGGGTACACAGATACGCAGTATTTT	CASSLLASGYTDTQYF
TRBD2	TRBV9	few	TRBJ2-1	TGTGCCAGCAGCGTAGTGGCGGGAGGGCCAAATGAGCAGTTCTTC	CASSVVAGGPNEQFF
.	TRBV27	.	TRBJ2-6	TGTGCCAGCAGTTTGGCGGTCTCGGGGGCCAACGTCCTGACTTTC	CASSLAVSGANVLTF
TRBD1	TRBV5-4	few	TRBJ1-4	TGTGCCACCAAGACAGGGGGCAATGAAAAACTGTTTTTT	CATKTGGNEKLFF
.	TRBV6-7	.	TRBJ1-4	TGTGCCAGCAGGGGGGAGGTCGGTTCAACTAATGAAAAACTGTTTTTT	CASRGEVGSTNEKLFF
.	TRBV2	.	TRBJ2-1	TGTGCCAGCAGTGAAGCGCCCCCGGGGGTCATCTACAATGAGCAGTTCTTC	CASSEAPPGVIYNEQFF
TRBD2	TRBV7-3	.	TRBJ2-7	TGTGCCAGCAGCTGGGGACTAGGCCCTGCCTACGAGCAGTACTTC	CASSWGLGPAYEQYF
TRBD2	TRBV7-9	.	TRBJ2-5	TGTGCCAGCAGCCCTGGGACTAGCGGGGGGGGAGAGACCCAGTACTTC	CASSPGTSGGGETQYF
.	TRBV25-1	.	TRBJ1-1	TGTGCCAGCAGTGAATTCGGCAGAGGGAACACTGAAGCTTTCTTT	CASSEFGRGNTEAFF
TRBD1	TRBV5-4	.	TRBJ1-2	TGTGCCAGCAGCTTGTTGACAGGGGGTGGCTACACCTTC	CASSLLTGGGYTF
.	TRBV6-5	.	TRBJ1-1	TGTGCCAGCAGCATAATTATACAGGGGAACACTGAAGCTTTCTTT	CASSIIIQGNTEAFF
.	TRBV5-1	once	TRBJ2-7	TGCGCCAGCAGTCCGGTCGGGTACGAGCAGTACTTC	CASSPVGYEQYF
TRBD2	TRBV6-4	.	TRBJ2-3	TGTGCCAGCAGTGAGGAGGGACTAGCGGGATCTGATACGCAGTATTTT	CASSEEGLAGSDTQYF
TRBD2	TRBV5-1	.	TRBJ2-2	TGCGCCAGCAGCTTAGGGAGGGAACGGTTTTTT	CASSLGRERFF
TRBD2	TRBV7-2	hyperexpanded	TRBJ2-7	TGTGCCAGCAGCTGGGGACTAGGCCCTGCCTACGAGCAGTACTTC	CASSWGLGPAYEQYF
TRBD1	TRBV5-5	.	TRBJ2-5	TGTGCCAGCAGCTTGGGACAGGGAGAAGAGACCCAGTACTTC	CASSLGQGEETQYF
.	TRBV5-6	.	TRBJ1-1	TGTGCCAGCAGCTTGGAATACAGTCCCTTTGAAGCTTTCTTT	CASSLEYSPFEAFF
TRBD2	TRBV11-3	.	TRBJ2-3	TGTGCCAGCAGCTCCCGTTTCAGTAGCGGGAGTTTTGAAGATACGCAGTATTTT	CASSSRFSSGSFEDTQYF
.	TRBV6-5	.	TRBJ2-5	TGTGCCAGCAGTTACCGAGGGGGGGGTGAGACCCAGTACTTC	CASSYRGGGETQYF
TRBD1	TRBV28	.	TRBJ1-2	TGTGCCAGCAGTTTTTATGAGGGGGCAGGCTATGGCTACACCTTC	CASSFYEGAGYGYTF
TRBD1	TRBV7-9	.	TRBJ1-5	TGTGCCAGCAGTCGTACGACAGGGGGTATCGATCAGCCCCAGCATTTT	CASSRTTGGIDQPQHF
.	TRBV27	.	TRBJ2-1	TGTGCCAGCAGTTTATCGTACTATAACCGCAACAATGAGCAGTTCTTC	CASSLSYYNRNNEQFF
.	TRBV5-4	.	TRBJ1-2	TGTGCCAGCAGCTTGGGGGGCTCGCCCAATAACTATGGCTACACCTTC	CASSLGGSPNNYGYTF
.	TRBV29-1	.	TRBJ2-2	TGCAGCGTTGAAGTTGGGGAGGCCGGGGAGCTGTTTTTT	CSVEVGEAGELFF
.	TRBV2	.	TRBJ1-4	TGTGCCAGCAGTGAAAGGGGGTATTCTGATGAAAAACTGTTTTTT	CASSERGYSDEKLFF
TRBD1	TRBV27	.	TRBJ2-3	TGTGCCAGCAGAACAGGGGCAGATACGCAGTATTTT	CASRTGADTQYF
TRBD2	TRBV6-1	.	TRBJ2-3	TGTGCCAGCAGGACATCTAGCGGACGCACAGATACGCAGTATTTT	CASRTSSGRTDTQYF
TRBD1	TRBV28	.	TRBJ2-2	TGTGCCAGCAGTTTACACGGGACAGGGGCCGGGGAGCTGTTTTTT	CASSLHGTGAGELFF
.	TRBV6-6	.	TRBJ1-1	TGTGCCAGCAGTTCCCACAGGGTAGGCACTGAAGCTTTCTTT	CASSSHRVGTEAFF
.	TRBV9	.	TRBJ1-6	TGTGCCAGCAGCGTAGGACTATCCAATTCCCCCCTCCACTTT	CASSVGLSNSPLHF